These T cell receptor beta chains were read from a single sample in a study of blood T cells in healthy people across ages. Using its own MiXCR run on the 5' RACE reads, TCRdb lists one record per CDR3 protein. The top ten clones hold around a quarter of a sample with hundreds of thousands of distinct CDR3 sequences, 62% of them seen once. The specimen was blood. Receptors originate from a man between 25 and 39 years old in good health. The CDR3 runs from the conserved cysteine through the conserved F or W. The order of the fields is J gene, D gene, clone size, V gene, CDR3 protein, CDR3 DNA. A D gene is named only where the DNA matches it firmly. Not all rows give a size; the values are once, few, many and, for expanded clones, a class.

TRBJ1-2	TRBD1	.	TRBV7-2	CASSPYRTGAYGYTF	TGTGCCAGCAGCCCCTACCGGACAGGGGCATATGGCTACACCTTC
TRBJ2-1	.	few	TRBV10-3	CAISKTQPRGIGQFF	TGTGCCATCAGTAAGACACAACCTCGAGGAATTGGGCAGTTCTTC
TRBJ2-7	TRBD1	few	TRBV6-5	CASRSGTGRGEQYF	TGTGCCAGCAGGTCCGGGACAGGGAGGGGCGAGCAGTACTTC
TRBJ2-1	TRBD2	.	TRBV27	CASRLSGGASYNEQFF	TGTGCCAGCAGGCTTAGCGGGGGGGCCAGCTACAATGAGCAGTTCTTC
TRBJ1-5	.	.	TRBV20-1	CSARDLTHNLNQPQHF	TGCAGTGCTAGAGATCTCACCCATAATCTCAATCAGCCCCAGCATTTT
TRBJ2-1	.	few	TRBV4-3	CASSQDLIPDSNEQFF	TGCGCCAGCAGCCAAGATTTAATTCCCGATTCCAATGAGCAGTTCTTC
TRBJ2-7	.	.	TRBV7-9	CASREQGEQYF	TGTGCCAGCAGAGAACAAGGGGAGCAGTACTTC
TRBJ2-5	.	.	TRBV2	CASTYQETQYF	TGTGCCAGCACGTACCAAGAGACCCAGTACTTC
TRBJ2-1	.	.	TRBV28	CASSGELQGGKNEQFF	TGTGCCAGCAGTGGAGAACTACAGGGTGGTAAAAATGAGCAGTTCTTC
TRBJ2-3	TRBD2	.	TRBV10-3	CAISRTSGEADTQYF	TGTGCCATCAGTCGGACTAGCGGGGAGGCAGATACGCAGTATTTT
TRBJ2-5	TRBD2	.	TRBV29-1	CSVEVGTSSTQYF	TGCAGCGTTGAAGTGGGGACTAGTTCCACCCAGTACTTC
TRBJ2-5	.	.	TRBV29-1	CSATQRGYQETQYF	TGCAGCGCTACCCAGAGGGGATATCAAGAGACCCAGTACTTC
TRBJ1-2	TRBD1	few	TRBV15	CATSRDDRVGSYGYTF	TGTGCCACCAGCAGAGATGACAGGGTGGGTAGCTATGGCTACACCTTC
TRBJ2-3	.	.	TRBV24-1	CATGSESTDTQYF	TGTGCCACCGGGTCAGAGAGCACAGATACGCAGTATTTT
TRBJ2-5	TRBD1	.	TRBV18	CASSPSDRVSGEQYF	TGTGCCAGCTCACCATCGGACAGGGTATCGGGGGAGCAGTACTTC
TRBJ2-1	.	.	TRBV12-3/TRBV12-4	CAGSPDWGSEQFF	TGTGCCGGCAGCCCCGATTGGGGGAGTGAGCAGTTCTTC
TRBJ2-4	TRBD1	.	TRBV29-1	CSALLTGGQYF	TGCAGCGCTCTCCTGACAGGGGGGCAGTACTTC
TRBJ2-3	.	.	TRBV4-3	CASSQEVSADTQYF	TGCGCCAGCAGCCAAGAGGTGTCCGCAGATACGCAGTATTTT
TRBJ2-7	.	few	TRBV9	CASSVGGAKSYEQYF	TGTGCCAGCAGCGTAGGTGGGGCGAAATCCTACGAGCAGTACTTC
TRBJ1-5	.	.	TRBV6-5	CASTPGGASQPQHF	TGTGCCAGCACCCCCGGAGGGGCGAGTCAGCCCCAGCATTTT
TRBJ1-2	.	.	TRBV28	CASRLGLGQSSNYGYTF	TGTGCCAGCAGATTGGGCCTAGGGCAGTCCTCCAACTATGGCTACACCTTC
TRBJ2-7	.	.	TRBV9	CASSVGDGLIYEQYF	TGTGCCAGCAGCGTAGGGGACGGCCTGATCTACGAGCAGTACTTC
TRBJ2-1	TRBD2	.	TRBV7-2	CASSLTGLAVYNEQFF	TGTGCCAGCAGCTTAACAGGACTAGCGGTATACAATGAGCAGTTCTTC
TRBJ2-1	TRBD1	.	TRBV20-1	CSARVRGQGRSNEQFF	TGCAGTGCTAGAGTAAGGGGACAGGGGAGAAGCAATGAGCAGTTCTTC
TRBJ2-5	.	few	TRBV6-5	CASSWGGQRETQYF	TGTGCCAGCAGTTGGGGGGGACAGAGAGAGACCCAGTACTTC
TRBJ2-7	.	few	TRBV12-3/TRBV12-4	CASSLSGGAAYEQYF	TGTGCCAGCAGTTTGTCTGGGGGGGCAGCCTACGAGCAGTACTTC
TRBJ2-7	TRBD2	few	TRBV29-1	CSVFRPSGSASYEQYF	TGCAGCGTTTTCCGACCTAGCGGTTCAGCCTCCTACGAGCAGTACTTC
TRBJ1-4	TRBD1	.	TRBV7-9	CASSFKGTGSYEKLFF	TGTGCCAGCAGCTTTAAGGGGACAGGTTCATATGAAAAACTGTTTTTT
TRBJ2-7	TRBD2	.	TRBV13	CASRETSGHPYEQYF	TGTGCCAGCAGAGAGACTAGCGGACATCCCTACGAGCAGTACTTC
TRBJ2-5	.	.	TRBV18	CASSPQAKQATQYF	TGTGCCAGCTCACCACAGGCCAAGCAAGCGACCCAGTACTTC